The present entry profiles one T cell receptor beta chain with its context. Original handling: For nucleated cells, counts were estimated from reference gene primer amplification. Libraries were prepared by immunoSEQ multiplex PCR; TCRdb keeps only in-frame clonotypes and omits some of them. The D gene and trimming were derived from the DNA, and the V and J assignments and clone size from that table. The sample has 59,000 or so clones, about 81% seen once. Per germline, CDR1 SNHLY and CDR2 FYNNEI. V was clipped by 7 bases and J by 4 bases; unmatched bases: 9. This CDR3 region has 15 residues. This sample stems from a study of blood T cell repertoires in COVID-19. Study summary: Donors in the United States, Italy and Spain gave samples during acute or convalescent COVID-19.

The receptor was derived from a human donor in a cohort sampled during active COVID-19. Sequencing was done on a sample of peripheral blood. V usage is TRBV2 and J usage is TRBJ1-3; TRBD1 aligns across 8 bases. Here the CDR3 DNA reads TGTGCCAGCACCGCGGACAGGGCCCGCGGAAACACCATATATTTT. Translation gives CASTADRARGNTIYF.